A single sample gave rise to the 19 T cell receptor beta chains below, sequenced in a study of blood T cells in healthy people across ages (dated by TCRdb to between 2015 and 2016). Libraries were prepared through 5' RACE. Data came from an Illumina HiSeq 2500. A second PCR of about 6 to 11 cycles was performed with a sample-barcoded 5' primer and a J-beta primer mix. The public reads were reprocessed in TCRdb via fastp at Q25 and MiXCR, keeping in-frame beta chains. Identical CDR3 proteins give one entry, which carries the most common genes and DNA. The sample table records more than 550,000 distinct CDR3 sequences; roughly 20% of these occur just once. Jointly, the top ten make up around a fifth of the sample. Sequenced sample: blood. These receptors were taken from a man between 65 and 85 years old in good health.

This clonotype was seen ten or more times. The chain carries TRBV12-3 or TRBV12-4 and TRBJ2-5; D may be TRBD2 (6 bases). The V end lost 8 bases, the J end lost 5 bases, and 15 bases lay between the germline ends. This CDR3 has 13 residues. The CDR3 DNA reads as TGTGCCAGCGTTAAACTAGCTTCTGAGACCCAGTACTTC. This translates into CASVKLASETQYF.

V usage is TRBV19 and J usage is TRBJ2-6; D not certain. The CDR3 is 17 amino acids. V shed 3 bases and J shed 4 bases, with 16 bases lying between them. Germline loops: CDR1 LNHDA, CDR2 SQIVND (reference sequence). CDR3 sequence reads: CASSMGRSLIGANVLTF. The CDR3, as DNA: TGTGCCAGTAGTATGGGTAGATCTCTGATCGGGGCCAACGTCCTGACTTTC.

The chain joins TRBV6-1 to TRBJ1-5, with 7 bases lining up with TRBD1. Germline-derived CDR1 and CDR2 are MNHNS and SASEGT. Unmatched junction bases numbered 8, after V lost 3 bases and J lost 9 bases. The CDR3 length is 14 residues. The CDR3 DNA is TGTGCCAGCAGTGACAGTTGGGACAGCCGGCCCCAGCATTTT. It encodes CASSDSWDSRPQHF.

This clonotype showed up just a few times. V is TRBV7-9 and J is TRBJ2-7; D remains ambiguous. The CDR3 runs to 12 residues. V dropped 5 bases and J dropped 6 bases, with 11 bases sitting between them. In germline, CDR1 is SEHNR, CDR2 FQNEAQ (reference sequence). The chain's CDR3 is CASSHPTGEQYV. The CDR3 region has the DNA TGTGCCAGCAGCCACCCGACGGGCGAGCAGTACGTC.

The V gene is TRBV27, the J gene TRBJ2-3; D is undetermined. The CDR3 has 14 residues. Germline V CDR1 and CDR2: MNHEY, SMNVEV (reference sequence). The V and J ends lost 5 bases and 2 bases respectively, with 11 bases between them. CDR3: CASSMGLLTDTQYF. The CDR3 bases are TGTGCCAGCAGTATGGGGTTACTCACAGATACGCAGTATTTT.

This clonotype has just a few counts. The chain carries TRBV7-9 and TRBJ2-1, with 11 bases fitting TRBD2. Trimming at V came to 4 bases and at J to 15 bases, leaving 5 bases not matched to a gene. The length of the CDR3 is 12 residues. Germline assignment: CDR1 SEHNR and CDR2 FQNEAQ (reference sequence). The CDR3, as DNA: TGTGCCAGCAGCTCGGGACTAGCGGATACGTTCTTC. This gives the protein CASSSGLADTFF. Full variable domain (outside the CDR3, taken from reference TRBV7-9 and TRBJ2-1): DTGVSQNPRHKITKRGQNVTFRCDPISEHNRLYWYRQTLGQGPEFLTYFQNEAQLEKSRLLSDRFSAERPKGSFSTLEIQRTEQGDSAMYLCASSSGLADTFFGPGTRLTVL.

In its sample, this clonotype was seen a few times. V gene TRBV20-1 combines with J gene TRBJ1-5; TRBD1 might be the D (5 bases). From germline, CDR1 is DFQATT and CDR2 SNEGSKA (reference sequence). V lost 3 bases to trimming and J lost 2 bases, with 11 bases between them. This CDR3 region has 14 residues. CDR3 loop: CSASAGPGNQPQHF. In nucleotides, the CDR3 is TGCAGTGCTAGTGCAGGGCCGGGCAATCAGCCCCAGCATTTT.

This clonotype was found a few times. The chain couples TRBV5-1 to TRBJ2-5; 9 bases match TRBD2. CDR1 SGHRS and CDR2 YFSETQ come from the germline V gene. Trimming at V came to 5 bases and at J to 1 base, leaving 9 bases not matched to a gene. This CDR3 is 16 amino acids long. The CDR3 DNA sequence: TGCGCCAGCAGAGCACCTAGCGGGACTATCCAAGAGACCCAGTACTTC. It is translated as CASRAPSGTIQETQYF.

This clonotype was observed a handful of times. This chain connects TRBV7-8 to TRBJ2-3; tentative D call: TRBD2 (6 bases). The CDR3 totals 15 residues. With 5 bases removed from V and 2 bases from J, the gap between germline ends came to 14 bases. Per germline, CDR1 SGHVS and CDR2 FQNEAQ. CDR3 protein: CASSVRRDFTDTQYF. The CDR3 nucleotides are TGTGCCAGCAGCGTTAGAAGGGACTTCACAGATACGCAGTATTTT.

This rearrangement joins TRBV28 to TRBJ1-2, with 7 bases that match TRBD1. The CDR3 runs to 14 residues. V shed 9 bases, J shed 2 bases, and the junction held 9 bases outside the gene matches. Germline V gene sequence: CDR1 MDHEN, CDR2 SYDVKM. The CDR3 loop is CASRQGQTNYGYTF. DNA for the CDR3: TGTGCCAGTAGACAGGGACAGACAAACTATGGCTACACCTTC.

The chain joins TRBV6-6 to TRBJ1-2, with a possible D match to TRBD1 (6 bases). V lost 0 bases to trimming and J lost 8 bases, with 22 bases between them. Germline V gene sequence: CDR1 MNHNY, CDR2 SVGAGI (reference sequence). This CDR3 spans 17 amino acids. The CDR3 DNA follows: TGTGCCAGCAGTTACTCGCAGGGAGGAGACAGGCGGTACGGCTACACCTTC. Translated: CASSYSQGGDRRYGYTF.

The chain is built from TRBV12-3 or TRBV12-4 and TRBJ2-3, with D hard to call. V was trimmed by 3 bases and J by 8 bases, leaving 18 bases between them. The CDR3 is made up of 15 amino acids. CDR3 in DNA: TGTGCCAGCAGTTTGTCCTCCAGTGTTTTGAGTACGCAGTATTTT. It codes for CASSLSSSVLSTQYF.

The CDR3 loop is CASSLAGTNYNGYTF. The CDR3 DNA is TGTGCCAGCAGTTTAGCGGGAACTAACTATAATGGCTACACCTTC. V usage is TRBV12-3 or TRBV12-4 and J usage is TRBJ1-2; D ambiguous. The CDR3 has 15 amino acids. Trimming removed 0 bases from V and 6 bases from J, with 14 bases in between.

This clonotype was counted ten times or more. The chain uses TRBV3-1 and TRBJ2-5; 11 bases are shared with TRBD2. CDR1 is LGHDT and CDR2 is YNNKEL in the germline V gene (reference sequence). V dropped 3 bases and J dropped 6; count of bases not matched to a gene: 6. This CDR3 spans 15 amino acids. CDR3 nucleotide sequence: TGTGCCAGCAGCCAGTCGACTAGCGGGAAACAGACCCAGTACTTC. Translation: CASSQSTSGKQTQYF.

This chain connects TRBV6-5 to TRBJ1-3, with TRBD1 as a possible D gene (6 bases). This CDR3 spans 16 amino acids. Germline loops: CDR1 MNHEY, CDR2 SVGAGI. V lost 0 bases, J lost 9 bases, and 18 bases lay in between. The CDR3 here is CASSYSSWASGATIYF. The CDR3 DNA is TGTGCCAGCAGTTACTCGAGCTGGGCCTCGGGGGCCACCATATATTTT.

The chain recombines TRBV21-1 with TRBJ2-3; the table assigns TRBD1, which was not confirmed against the DNA. TRBV21-1 is a pseudogene segment. The CDR3 has 18 residues. CDR3 coding DNA: TGTGCCAGCAGCGCAACCCGTGACGGCACAGGACAAACAGATACGCAGTATTTT. Translation gives CASSATRDGTGQTDTQYF.

The rearrangement joins TRBV3-1 to TRBJ1-1; D not certain. The ends were cut back, 10 bases at V and 2 bases at J, with 14 bases in the middle. The germline CDR1 and CDR2 sequences are LGHDT and YNNKEL (reference sequence). The CDR3 length is 13 residues. CDR3 bases: TGTGCCACCTCTAGGGCAAAAAACACTGAAGCTTTCTTT. Protein product: CATSRAKNTEAFF.

A few counts support this clonotype. V is TRBV5-1 and J is TRBJ2-3; TRBD2 agrees at 8 bases. The CDR3 spans 17 residues. Losses at the gene ends were 0 bases for V and 8 bases for J; bases not matched to a gene: 14. Looked up from germline, CDR1 is SGHRS and CDR2 is YFSETQ. This CDR3 is CASSLAGGPQDGGTQYF. CDR3 nucleotides: TGCGCCAGCAGCTTGGCGGGAGGGCCTCAGGACGGGGGTACGCAGTATTTT.

This chain joins TRBV18 and TRBJ2-5; D might be TRBD1 or TRBD2, each matching 6 bases. The CDR3 is 16 residues long. CDR1 KGHSH and CDR2 LQKENI come from the germline V gene. V was cut by 3 bases and J by 4 bases, with 18 bases left in between. The CDR3 reads CASSPFVGGGPETQYF. DNA for the CDR3: TGTGCCAGCTCACCCTTTGTTGGAGGGGGACCAGAGACCCAGTACTTC.